The 7 T cell receptor beta chains below all came from one sample that was sequenced in a study of blood T cell repertoires in COVID-19. Only in-frame clones appear in the TCRdb table, and some are missing; sequencing was by immunoSEQ multiplex PCR. The sample has hundreds of thousands of clones, around 87% seen once. Material: peripheral blood. Every receptor here comes from a man between 65 and 85 years old with acute or convalescent COVID-19.

The genes are TRBV2 and TRBJ1-1; D gene ambiguous. The CDR3 is 11 residues long. Germline assignment: CDR1 SNHLY and CDR2 FYNNEI. Trimming took off 6 bases at V and 3 bases at J, with 5 bases between the two ends. The CDR3 DNA reads as TGTGCCAGCAGGGAGTACACTGAAGCTTTCTTT. The encoded protein is CASREYTEAFF.

V gene TRBV5-6 combines with J gene TRBJ2-1; 10 nucleotides agree with TRBD2. The V segment lost 4 bases and the J segment 2 bases; nucleotides outside the gene matches: 3. The germline V gene encodes CDR1 SGHDT and CDR2 YYEEEE. This CDR3 has 15 residues. The CDR3 nucleotides are TGTGCCAGCAGCAAAACTAGCGGGGCCTACAATGAGCAGTTCTTC. Its protein product is CASSKTSGAYNEQFF.

This clone was seen once. V and J are TRBV7-9 and TRBJ2-7; D might be TRBD1 (5 bases). CDR1 is SEHNR and CDR2 is FQNEAQ in the germline V gene (reference sequence). The CDR3 totals 15 residues. With 5 bases removed from V and 2 bases from J, the gap between germline ends came to 16 bases. CDR3 nucleotides: TGTGCCAGCAGCCTAGGGGCAGGCCCAACCTACGAGCAGTACTTC. This sequence encodes CASSLGAGPTYEQYF.

The J gene is TRBJ2-5, the V gene TRBV24-1; D ambiguous. CDR3 length: 14 amino acids. CDR1 is KGHDR and CDR2 is SFDVKD in the germline V gene. Trimming shortened V by 6 bases and J by 5 bases, and 15 bases separated the two germline ends. CDR3 nucleotide sequence: TGTGCCACCAGTCACCACCTTGAGCCGGAGACCCAGTACTTC. Translated, it gives CATSHHLEPETQYF.

The chain employs TRBV5-8 and TRBJ2-7; the match to TRBD2 covers 8 bases. After removal of 4 bases from V and 0 bases from J, the junction contained 9 bases not matched to a gene. Germline V gives CDR1 SGHTS, CDR2 YDEGEE. This CDR3 is built from 16 residues. The CDR3 loop is CASSVRLALSSYEQYF. CDR3 DNA sequence: TGTGCCAGCAGCGTAAGACTAGCGCTTAGCTCCTACGAGCAGTACTTC.

J is TRBJ1-5 and V is TRBV6-5; 7 bases match TRBD1. The CDR3 runs 14 residues. Germline V CDR1 and CDR2: MNHEY, SVGAGI. Germline trimming cut 7 bases from V and 0 bases from J; bases unmatched to any gene: 3. The CDR3 spells CASTGQNSNQPQHF. The DNA for the CDR3 is TGTGCCAGCACGGGACAGAATAGCAATCAGCCCCAGCATTTT.

The chain links TRBV20-1 to TRBJ1-1; D is unclear. V was trimmed by 3 bases and J by 8 bases, leaving 7 bases between them. The CDR3 contains 10 residues. In germline, CDR1 is DFQATT, CDR2 SNEGSKA (reference sequence). The CDR3 sequence: CSASRLEAFF. The CDR3 DNA reads TGCAGTGCTAGTCGACTCGAAGCTTTCTTT.